This T cell receptor (beta chain) was captured by sequencing in a study of blood T cell repertoires in COVID-19. Germline CDR1 reads SGDLS; CDR2 reads YYNGEE. This CDR3 spans 15 amino acids. V was pared by 0 bases and J by 4 bases, with 3 bases of the junction left unmatched. Source study methods: Scientists estimated how many nucleated cells there were by amplifying reference gene primers. Only in-frame clones appear in the TCRdb table, and some are missing; sequencing was by immunoSEQ multiplex PCR. V, J and clone size were drawn from that table, and D and trimming were deduced from the DNA. The table includes 55,000 to 70,000 clones, 88% detected once.

The chain links TRBV9 to TRBJ1-4, with 7 bases identical to TRBD1. Sequenced material: peripheral blood. The TCR originated in a woman in her fifties or sixties with active or convalescent COVID-19. CDR3 protein: CASSVGQGFNEKLFF. The CDR3 coding sequence is TGTGCCAGCAGCGTAGGACAGGGTTTTAATGAAAAACTGTTTTTT.